The TCR beta chain described here comes from a study of long-term antiretroviral therapy in people with HIV. Sequencing relied on immunoSEQ assay v3.0, run at survey level. Clones were sequenced by immunoSEQ multiplex PCR, and TCRdb holds only the in-frame ones, with some missing. The data hold around 20,000 clones, with around 81% observed a single time. This clone has only one observation. Material: unsorted PBMCs, obtained roughly 4 years after starting antiretroviral therapy. This TCR came from a man aged 18 to 29 with HIV.

CDR3 nucleotides: TGTGCCAGTAGTATCGGGACAGTTCCAAAACTGTTTTTT. It is translated as CASSIGTVPKLFF. The chain links TRBV19 to TRBJ1-4, with 7 bases identical to TRBD1. The trim removed 3 bases at V and 10 bases at J, leaving 5 bases unmatched. Germline CDR1 LNHDA, CDR2 SQIVND (reference sequence). The CDR3 runs 13 residues. Full variable domain (missing parts from reference TRBV19 and TRBJ1-4): DGGITQSPKYLFRKEGQNVTLSCEQNLNHDAMYWYRQDPGQGLRLIYYSQIVNDFQKGDIAEGYSVSREKKESFPLTVTSAQKNPTAFYLCASSIGTVPKLFFGSGTQLSVL.